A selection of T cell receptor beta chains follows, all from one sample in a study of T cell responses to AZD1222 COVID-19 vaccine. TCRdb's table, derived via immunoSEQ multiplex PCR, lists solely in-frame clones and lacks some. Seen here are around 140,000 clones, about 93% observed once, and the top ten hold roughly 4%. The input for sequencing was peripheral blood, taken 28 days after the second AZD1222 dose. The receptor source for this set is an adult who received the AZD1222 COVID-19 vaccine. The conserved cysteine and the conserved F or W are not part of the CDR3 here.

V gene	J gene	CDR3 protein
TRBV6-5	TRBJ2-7	ASRKGGTSYEQY
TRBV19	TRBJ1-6	ASTQGRAGSPLH
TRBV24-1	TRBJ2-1	ATAGPSDSNEQF
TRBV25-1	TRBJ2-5	ASSGPGQEKETQY
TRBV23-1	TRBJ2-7	ASSLPTRISYEQY
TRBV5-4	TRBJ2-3	ASSLGLAGEADTQY
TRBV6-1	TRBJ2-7	ASSEVAGMNYEQY
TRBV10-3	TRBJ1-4	ATHPAASEKLF
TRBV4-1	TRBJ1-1	ASSQDRSANTEAF
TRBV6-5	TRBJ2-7	ASGIPGQTSGEQY
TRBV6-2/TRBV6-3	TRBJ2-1	ASSSHAAFRGYNEQF
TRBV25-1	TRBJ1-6	ASSEVSERSYNSPLH
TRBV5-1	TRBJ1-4	ASSSSPGQGGGGEKLF
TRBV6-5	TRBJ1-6	ASTYVGSESPLH
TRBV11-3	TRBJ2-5	ASSLVETQY
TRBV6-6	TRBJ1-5	ASSYRGGEQPQH
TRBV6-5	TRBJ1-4	ASSYSNQINEKLF
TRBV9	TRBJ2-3	ASSALQGPPDTQY
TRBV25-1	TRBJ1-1	ASSEPQGAGRTEAF
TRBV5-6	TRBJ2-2	ASSFPLNTGELF
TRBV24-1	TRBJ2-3	ATSGAGGIDTQY
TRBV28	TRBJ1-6	ASSLGTGVPVGSPLH
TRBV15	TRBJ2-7	ATSRGKGKNYEQY
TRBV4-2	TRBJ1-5	ASSLQHNQPQH
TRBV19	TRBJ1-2	ASSNRRNYGYT
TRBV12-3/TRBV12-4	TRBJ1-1	ASSGGRREAF
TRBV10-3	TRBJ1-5	AISDSGGSNQPQH
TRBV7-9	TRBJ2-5	ASSLWGQVQETQY
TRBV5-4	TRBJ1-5	ASSLGNQPQH
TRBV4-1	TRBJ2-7	ASSPLPRKYEQY
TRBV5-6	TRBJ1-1	ASSLVGTEAF
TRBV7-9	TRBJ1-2	ASSPPGKGSYT
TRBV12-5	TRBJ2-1	ASGPGVGEQF
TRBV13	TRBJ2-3	ASSLGVGTDTQY
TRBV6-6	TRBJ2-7	ASSYGAFEQY
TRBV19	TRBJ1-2	ASSYTGGDYGYT
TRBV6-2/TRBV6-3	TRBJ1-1	ASSYSPRDRGRYFEAF
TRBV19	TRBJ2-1	ASSIKQSSYNEQF
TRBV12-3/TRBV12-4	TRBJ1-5	ASSFSGDQPQH
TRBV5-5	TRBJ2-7	ASSLRTSDVGEQY
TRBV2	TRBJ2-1	ASSGGGISF
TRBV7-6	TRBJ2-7	ASSSTKSYEQY
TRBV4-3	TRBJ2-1	ASRDSRGSYNEQF
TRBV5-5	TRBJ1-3	ASSLWGNSGNTIY
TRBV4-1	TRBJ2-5	ASSHLWRGAQETQY
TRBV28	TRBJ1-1	ASSLRQPGSAF
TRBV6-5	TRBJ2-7	ASRRDWGYEQY